The sequence of this T cell receptor beta chain was determined in a study of blood T cell repertoires in COVID-19. Study summary: COVID-19 samples from acute and convalescent phases originated in the United States, Italy and Spain. The cDNA or gDNA used as material had been derived from T cells, B-cell-depleted T cells, or PBMCs.

Germline trimming cut 5 bases from V and 4 bases from J; bases unmatched to any gene: 5. CDR1 is MNHEY, CDR2 SVGEGT, per germline. This CDR3 has 13 residues. Authors' data handling: Reference gene primer amplification gave nucleated cell count estimates. Some clones are missing from TCRdb's copy, which holds only in-frame ones; the method was immunoSEQ multiplex PCR. V and J calls and clone size come straight from that table; D and trimming were deduced from the DNA. The table lists tens of thousands of clones, approximately 80% of them singletons. The chain links TRBV6-2 or TRBV6-3 to TRBJ2-7; 7 positions match TRBD1. The receptor comes from a man between 65 and 79 years old with acute or convalescent COVID-19. The sequenced sample was peripheral blood. CDR3 in DNA: TGTGCCAGCAGTAGGACAGGCGTTTACGAGCAGTACTTC. Translated, it gives CASSRTGVYEQYF.